This T cell receptor beta chain was captured in a study of post-analysis software for immune sequencing data. As for the study in general: Courses of disease covered relapsing-remitting, secondary progressive and progressive-relapsing multiple sclerosis. General study results and limits: Multiple sclerosis patients showed significantly lower normalized Chao1 diversity than controls did. TRBV5-6, TRBV5-1 and TRBV20-1 were among several TRBV segments more frequent in patients than controls.

Germline-derived CDR1 and CDR2 are SQVTM and ANQGSEA. Trimming removed 4 bases at V and 3 bases at J, with 8 bases between. This CDR3 region has 12 residues. The TCR beta cDNA libraries contained unique molecular identifiers. TCRdb reanalysed the PCR reads using MiXCR and keeps one entry per CDR3 protein. The sample records over 700,000 distinct CDR3 sequences, roughly 27% being singletons. This clonotype was counted only a few times. Antigen unknown. This TCR came from a girl under 18 with multiple sclerosis. Sequencing used blood. V usage is TRBV29-1 and J usage is TRBJ2-3; unclear D gene. The CDR3, as DNA: TGCAGCGTTGTGTCTCAAACAGATACGCAGTATTTT. It specifies CSVVSQTDTQYF.